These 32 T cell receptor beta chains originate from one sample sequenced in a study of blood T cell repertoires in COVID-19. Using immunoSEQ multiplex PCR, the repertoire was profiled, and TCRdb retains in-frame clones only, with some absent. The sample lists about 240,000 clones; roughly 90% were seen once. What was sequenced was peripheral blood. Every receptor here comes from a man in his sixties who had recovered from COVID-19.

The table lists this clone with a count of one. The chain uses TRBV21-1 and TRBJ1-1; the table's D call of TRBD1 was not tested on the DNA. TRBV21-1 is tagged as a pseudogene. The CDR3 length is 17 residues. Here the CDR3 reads CASSKDIGQGVWGEAFF. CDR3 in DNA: TGTGCCAGCAGCAAAGATATCGGACAGGGAGTTTGGGGTGAAGCTTTCTTT.

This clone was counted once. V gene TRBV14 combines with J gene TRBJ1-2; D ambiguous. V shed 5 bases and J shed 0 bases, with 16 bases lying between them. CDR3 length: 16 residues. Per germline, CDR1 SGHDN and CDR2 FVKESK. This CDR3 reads CASSRGGDPTNYGYTF. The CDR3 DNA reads TGTGCCAGCAGCAGAGGCGGAGACCCTACTAACTATGGCTACACCTTC.

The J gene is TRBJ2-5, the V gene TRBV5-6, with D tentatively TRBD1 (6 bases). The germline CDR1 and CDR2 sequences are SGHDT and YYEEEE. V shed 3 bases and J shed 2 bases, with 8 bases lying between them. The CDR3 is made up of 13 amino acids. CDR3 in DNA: TGTGCCAGCAGCTGGGGGCCACAAGAGACCCAGTACTTC. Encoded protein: CASSWGPQETQYF.

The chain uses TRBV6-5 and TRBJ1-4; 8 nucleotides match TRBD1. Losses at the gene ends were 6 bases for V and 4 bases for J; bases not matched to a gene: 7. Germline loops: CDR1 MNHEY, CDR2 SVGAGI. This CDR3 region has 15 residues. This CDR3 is CASRLNDRGNEKLFF. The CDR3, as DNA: TGTGCCAGCAGACTTAATGACAGGGGTAATGAAAAACTGTTTTTT.

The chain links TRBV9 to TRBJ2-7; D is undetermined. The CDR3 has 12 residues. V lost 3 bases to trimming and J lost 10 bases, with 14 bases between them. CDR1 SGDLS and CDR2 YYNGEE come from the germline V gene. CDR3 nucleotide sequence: TGTGCCAGCAGCGGACTCCCCTGTTCCCAGTACGTC. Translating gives CASSGLPCSQYV.

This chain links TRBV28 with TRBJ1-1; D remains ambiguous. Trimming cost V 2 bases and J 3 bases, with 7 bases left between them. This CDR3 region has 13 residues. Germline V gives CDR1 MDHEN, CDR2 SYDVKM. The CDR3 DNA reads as TGTGCCAGCAGTTTAAACCGGTACACTGAAGCTTTCTTT. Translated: CASSLNRYTEAFF.

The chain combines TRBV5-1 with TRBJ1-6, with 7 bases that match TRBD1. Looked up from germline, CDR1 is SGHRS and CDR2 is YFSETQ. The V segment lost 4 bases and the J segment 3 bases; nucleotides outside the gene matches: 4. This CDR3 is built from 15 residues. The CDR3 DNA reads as TGCGCCAGCAGCCCGGGACAGATCTATAATTCACCCCTCCACTTT. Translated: CASSPGQIYNSPLHF.

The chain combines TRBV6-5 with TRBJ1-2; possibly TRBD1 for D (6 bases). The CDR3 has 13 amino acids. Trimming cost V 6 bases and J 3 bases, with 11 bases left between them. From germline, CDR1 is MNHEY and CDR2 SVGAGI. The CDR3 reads CASRDTGHYGYTF. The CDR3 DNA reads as TGTGCCAGCAGAGATACAGGGCACTATGGCTACACCTTC.

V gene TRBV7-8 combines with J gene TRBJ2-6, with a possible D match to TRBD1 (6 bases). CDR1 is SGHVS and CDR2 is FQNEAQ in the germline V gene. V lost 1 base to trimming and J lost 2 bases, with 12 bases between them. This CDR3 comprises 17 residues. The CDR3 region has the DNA TGTGCCAGCAGCTTAGTCAGAGGGGGTACTGGGGCCAACGTCCTGACTTTC. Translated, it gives CASSLVRGGTGANVLTF.

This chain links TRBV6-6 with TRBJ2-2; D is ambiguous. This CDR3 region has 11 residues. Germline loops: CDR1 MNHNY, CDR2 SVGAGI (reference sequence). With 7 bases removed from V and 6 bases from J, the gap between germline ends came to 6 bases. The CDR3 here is CASTIPGELFF. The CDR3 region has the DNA TGTGCCAGCACTATCCCCGGGGAGCTGTTTTTT.

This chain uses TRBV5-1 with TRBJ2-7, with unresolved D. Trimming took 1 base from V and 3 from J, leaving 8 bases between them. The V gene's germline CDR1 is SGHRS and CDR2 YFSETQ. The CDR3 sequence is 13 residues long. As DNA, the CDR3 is TGCGCCAGCAGCTTGTATACGGGCTACGAGCAGTACTTC. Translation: CASSLYTGYEQYF.

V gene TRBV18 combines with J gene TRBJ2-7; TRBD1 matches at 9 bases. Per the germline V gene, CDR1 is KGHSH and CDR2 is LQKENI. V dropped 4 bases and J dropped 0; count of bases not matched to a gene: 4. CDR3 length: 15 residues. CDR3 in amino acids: CASSQGTGNSYEQYV. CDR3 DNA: TGTGCCAGCTCACAAGGGACAGGGAACTCCTACGAGCAGTACGTC.

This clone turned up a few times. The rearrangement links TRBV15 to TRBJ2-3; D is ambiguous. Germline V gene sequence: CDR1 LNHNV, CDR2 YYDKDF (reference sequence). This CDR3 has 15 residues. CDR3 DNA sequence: TGTGCAACGAGAGAGATATCGAGGAGCACAGATACGCAGTATTTT. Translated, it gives CATREISRSTDTQYF. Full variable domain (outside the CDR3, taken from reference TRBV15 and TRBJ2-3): DAMVIQNPRYQVTQFGKPVTLSCSQTLNHNVMYWYQQKSSQAPKLLFHYYDKDFNNEADTPDNFQSRRPNTSFCFLDIRSPGLGDTAMYLCATREISRSTDTQYFGPGTRLTVL.

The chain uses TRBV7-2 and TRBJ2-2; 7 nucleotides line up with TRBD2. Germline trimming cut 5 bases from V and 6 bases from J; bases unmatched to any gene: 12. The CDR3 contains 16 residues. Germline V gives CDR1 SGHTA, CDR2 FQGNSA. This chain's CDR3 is CASSHTSVYSAGELFF. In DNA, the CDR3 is TGTGCCAGCAGCCACACTAGCGTTTATTCGGCCGGGGAGCTGTTTTTT.

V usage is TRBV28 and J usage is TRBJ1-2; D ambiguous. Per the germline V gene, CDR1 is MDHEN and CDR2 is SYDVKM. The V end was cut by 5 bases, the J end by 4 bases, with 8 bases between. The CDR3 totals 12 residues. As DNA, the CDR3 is TGTGCCAGCAGTCCACACATCTATGGCTACACCTTC. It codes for CASSPHIYGYTF.

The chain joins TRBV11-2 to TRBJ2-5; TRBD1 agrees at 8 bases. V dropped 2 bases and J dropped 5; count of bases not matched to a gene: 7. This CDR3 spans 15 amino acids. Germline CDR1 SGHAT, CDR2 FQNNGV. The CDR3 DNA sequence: TGTGCCAGCAGCTTATCTTCAGGGGGCAGGGAGACCCAGTACTTC. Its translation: CASSLSSGGRETQYF. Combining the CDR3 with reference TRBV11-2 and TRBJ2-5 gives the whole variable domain EAGVAQSPRYKIIEKRQSVAFWCNPISGHATLYWYQQILGQGPKLLIQFQNNGVVDDSQLPKDRFSAERLKGVDSTLKIQPAKLEDSAVYLCASSLSSGGRETQYFGPGTRLLVL.

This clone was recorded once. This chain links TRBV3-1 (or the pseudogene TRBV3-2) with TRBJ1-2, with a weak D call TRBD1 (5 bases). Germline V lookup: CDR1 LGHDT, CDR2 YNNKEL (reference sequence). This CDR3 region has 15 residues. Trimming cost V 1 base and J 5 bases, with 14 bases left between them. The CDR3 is CASSQVWGVRYGYTF. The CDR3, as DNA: TGTGCCAGCAGCCAAGTCTGGGGGGTAAGGTATGGCTACACCTTC.

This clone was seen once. CDR3 nucleotides: TGTGCCAGCAGCTTTTCCGGACTAGCAACTAATGAGCAGTTCTTC. Translating gives CASSFSGLATNEQFF. The chain carries TRBV11-2 and TRBJ2-1, with 8 bases fitting TRBD2. Germline CDR1 is SGHAT and CDR2 is FQNNGV. CDR3 size: 15 residues. J was trimmed by 7 bases and V by 3 bases; bases with no gene match: 8.

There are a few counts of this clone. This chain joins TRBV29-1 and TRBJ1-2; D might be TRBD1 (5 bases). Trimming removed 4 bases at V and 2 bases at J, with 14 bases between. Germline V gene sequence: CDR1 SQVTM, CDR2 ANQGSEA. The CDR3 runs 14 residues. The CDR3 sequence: CSVGEGDLNYGYTF. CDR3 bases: TGCAGCGTTGGTGAAGGGGATCTAAACTATGGCTACACCTTC.

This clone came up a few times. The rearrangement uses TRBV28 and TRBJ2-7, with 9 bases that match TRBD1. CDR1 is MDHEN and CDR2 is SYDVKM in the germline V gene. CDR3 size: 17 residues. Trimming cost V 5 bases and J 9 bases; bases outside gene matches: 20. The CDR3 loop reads CASSPIQPGQGYGWQYF. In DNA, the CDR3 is TGTGCCAGCAGTCCTATTCAACCGGGACAGGGTTATGGATGGCAGTACTTC. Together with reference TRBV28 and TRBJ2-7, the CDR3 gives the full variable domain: DVKVTQSSRYLVKRTGEKVFLECVQDMDHENMFWYRQDPGLGLRLIYFSYDVKMKEKGDIPEGYSVSREKKERFSLILESASTNQTSMYLCASSPIQPGQGYGWQYFGPGTRLTVT.

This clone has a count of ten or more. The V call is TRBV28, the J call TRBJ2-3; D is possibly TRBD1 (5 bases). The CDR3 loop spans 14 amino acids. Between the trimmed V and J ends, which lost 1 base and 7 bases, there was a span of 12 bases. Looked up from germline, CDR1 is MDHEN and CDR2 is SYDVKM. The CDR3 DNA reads TGTGCCAGCAGTTTATATCAGGGAATGAATACGCAGTATTTT. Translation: CASSLYQGMNTQYF.

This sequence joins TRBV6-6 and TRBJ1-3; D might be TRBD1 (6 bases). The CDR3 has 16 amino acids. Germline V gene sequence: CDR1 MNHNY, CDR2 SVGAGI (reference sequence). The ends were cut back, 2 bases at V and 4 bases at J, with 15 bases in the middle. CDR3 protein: CASSYAYRDTGNTIYF. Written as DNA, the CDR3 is TGTGCCAGCAGTTACGCCTACCGGGACACAGGAAACACCATATATTTT.

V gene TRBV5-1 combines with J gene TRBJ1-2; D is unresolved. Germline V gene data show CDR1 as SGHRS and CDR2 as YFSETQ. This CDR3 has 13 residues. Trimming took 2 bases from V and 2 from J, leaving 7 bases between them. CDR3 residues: CASSFDGNYGYTF. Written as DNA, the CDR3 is TGCGCCAGCAGCTTCGACGGGAACTATGGCTACACCTTC.

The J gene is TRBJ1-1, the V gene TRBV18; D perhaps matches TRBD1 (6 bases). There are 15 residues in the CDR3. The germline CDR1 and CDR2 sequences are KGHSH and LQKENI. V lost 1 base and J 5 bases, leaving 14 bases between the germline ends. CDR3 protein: CASSPRAGEGTEAFF. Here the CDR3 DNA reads TGTGCCAGCTCACCACGGGCAGGGGAGGGGACTGAAGCTTTCTTT. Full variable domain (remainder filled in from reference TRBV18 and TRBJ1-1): NAGVMQNPRHLVRRRGQEARLRCSPMKGHSHVYWYRQLPEEGLKFMVYLQKENIIDESGMPKERFSAEFPKEGPSILRIQQVVRGDSAAYFCASSPRAGEGTEAFFGQGTRLTVV.

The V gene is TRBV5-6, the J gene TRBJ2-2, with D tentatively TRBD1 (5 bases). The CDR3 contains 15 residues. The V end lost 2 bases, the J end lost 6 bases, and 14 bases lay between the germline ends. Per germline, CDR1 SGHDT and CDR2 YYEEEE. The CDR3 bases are TGTGCCAGCAGCTTAGTGCCAGGGTACGCCGGGGAGCTGTTTTTT. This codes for CASSLVPGYAGELFF. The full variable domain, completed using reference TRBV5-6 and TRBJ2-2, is DAGVTQSPTHLIKTRGQQVTLRCSPKSGHDTVSWYQQALGQGPQFIFQYYEEEERQRGNFPDRFSGHQFPNYSSELNVNALLLGDSALYLCASSLVPGYAGELFFGEGSRLTVL.

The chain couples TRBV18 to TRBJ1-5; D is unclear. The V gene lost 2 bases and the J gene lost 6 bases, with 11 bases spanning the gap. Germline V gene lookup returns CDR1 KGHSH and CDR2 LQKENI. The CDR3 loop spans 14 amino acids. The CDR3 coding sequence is TGTGCCAGCTCACCAATCCAGAGAGGTCAGCCCCAGCATTTT. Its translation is CASSPIQRGQPQHF.

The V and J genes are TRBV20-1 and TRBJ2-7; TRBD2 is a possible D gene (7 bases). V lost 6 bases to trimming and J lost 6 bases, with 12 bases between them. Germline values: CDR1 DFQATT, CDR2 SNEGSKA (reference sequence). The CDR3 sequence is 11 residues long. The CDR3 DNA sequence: TGCAGTGCCAAGGGGGGGAGCGAGCAGTACGTC. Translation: CSAKGGSEQYV.

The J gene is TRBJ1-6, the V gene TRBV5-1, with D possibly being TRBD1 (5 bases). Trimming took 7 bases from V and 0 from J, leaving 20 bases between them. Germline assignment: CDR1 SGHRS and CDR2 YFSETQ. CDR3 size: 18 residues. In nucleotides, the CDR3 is TGCGCCAGCCACCCGGAGGGGCCGGTAGACTCCTATAATTCACCCCTCCACTTT. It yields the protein CASHPEGPVDSYNSPLHF.

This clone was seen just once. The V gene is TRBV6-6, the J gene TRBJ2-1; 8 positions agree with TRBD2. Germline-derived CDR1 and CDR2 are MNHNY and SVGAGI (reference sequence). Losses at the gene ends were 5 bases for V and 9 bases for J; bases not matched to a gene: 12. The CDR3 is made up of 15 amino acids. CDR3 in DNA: TGTGCCAGCAGTCCCCATGCGGGGGGTGCTGGTGAGCAGTTCTTC. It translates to CASSPHAGGAGEQFF.

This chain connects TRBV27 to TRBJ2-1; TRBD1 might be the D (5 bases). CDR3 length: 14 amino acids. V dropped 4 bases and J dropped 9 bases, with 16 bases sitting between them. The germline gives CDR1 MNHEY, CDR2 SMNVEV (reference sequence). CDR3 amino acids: CASSSPITGSEQFF. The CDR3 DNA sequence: TGTGCCAGCAGTTCACCGATCACAGGTAGTGAGCAGTTCTTC.

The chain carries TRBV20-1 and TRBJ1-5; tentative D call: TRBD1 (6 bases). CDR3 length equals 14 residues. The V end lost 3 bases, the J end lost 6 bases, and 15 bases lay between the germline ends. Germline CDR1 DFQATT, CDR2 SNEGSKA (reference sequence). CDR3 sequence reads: CSASAGGAGQPQHF. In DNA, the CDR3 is TGCAGTGCTAGTGCGGGGGGCGCAGGTCAGCCCCAGCATTTT.

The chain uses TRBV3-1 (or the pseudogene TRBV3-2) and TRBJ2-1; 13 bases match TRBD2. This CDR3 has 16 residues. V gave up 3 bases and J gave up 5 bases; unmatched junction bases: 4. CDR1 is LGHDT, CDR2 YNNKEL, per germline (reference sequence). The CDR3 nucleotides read TGTGCCAGCAGCCAGGAGACTAGCGGGGGGAACAATGAGCAGTTCTTC. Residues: CASSQETSGGNNEQFF.